One sample yielded the 10 T cell receptor beta chains listed below, sequenced in a study of CD8+ T cells in alopecia areata. In each case, RNA was isolated and then reverse transcribed into cDNA as the sequencing template. The table came from immunoSEQ multiplex PCR; TCRdb's copy has only in-frame clones and leaves some out. The data hold about 120,000 clones, with around 61% observed a single time. Material: CD4+ T cells sorted from blood. These receptors came from a human donor in good health.

This clone was seen more than once but under ten times. The chain is built from TRBV2 and TRBJ2-3; possibly TRBD2 for D (5 bases). V dropped 3 bases and J dropped 3 bases, with 13 bases sitting between them. CDR3 length equals 15 residues. The germline CDR1 and CDR2 sequences are SNHLY and FYNNEI. CDR3 DNA sequence: TGTGCCAGCAGTGAGACGGGAATTTCTACAGATACGCAGTATTTT. Residues: CASSETGISTDTQYF.

The chain employs TRBV29-1 and TRBJ1-1, with 8 bases identical to TRBD1. The CDR3 loop spans 13 amino acids. The V and J ends lost 6 bases and 7 bases, in that order; junction bases with no gene match: 10. CDR1 is SQVTM and CDR2 is ANQGSEA in the germline V gene. The DNA for the CDR3 is TGCAGCGTAAGCCCTGGGACAGGACGTGAAGCTTTCTTT. Amino acids: CSVSPGTGREAFF.

This chain joins TRBV30 and TRBJ1-5; 7 nucleotides agree with TRBD1. V shed 0 bases and J 6 bases; nucleotides not matched to a gene: 5. This CDR3 is 14 amino acids long. In germline, CDR1 is GTSNPN, CDR2 SVGIG (reference sequence). CDR3: CAWSVPTGSQPQHF. In nucleotides, the CDR3 is TGTGCCTGGAGTGTACCGACAGGGAGTCAGCCCCAGCATTTT. Looking up the rest from reference TRBV30 and TRBJ1-5 gives the full variable domain: SQTIHQWPATLVQPVGSPLSLECTVEGTSNPNLYWYRQAAGRGLQLLFYSVGIGQISSEVPQNLSASRPQDRQFILSSKKLLLSDSGFYLCAWSVPTGSQPQHFGDGTRLSIL.

This clone was seen more than once but under ten times. This chain connects TRBV6-1 to TRBJ2-5; no definite D call. V lost 4 bases and J 4 bases, leaving 19 bases between the germline ends. This CDR3 spans 16 amino acids. In germline, CDR1 is MNHNS, CDR2 SASEGT. In DNA form, the CDR3 reads TGTGCCAGCAGTGGGGATAAACTAAGGAAAGGAGAGACCCAGTACTTC. Encoded protein: CASSGDKLRKGETQYF.

V usage is TRBV18 and J usage is TRBJ1-1; D unclear. V was trimmed by 0 bases and J by 1 base, leaving 6 bases between them. The CDR3 contains 14 residues. The germline V gene encodes CDR1 KGHSH and CDR2 LQKENI. Written as DNA, the CDR3 is TGTGCCAGCTCACCACCATGGGAGAACACTGAAGCTTTCTTT. It translates to CASSPPWENTEAFF.

This clone was detected a few times. This chain connects TRBV29-1 to TRBJ2-5; TRBD2 agrees at 8 bases. V dropped 6 bases and J dropped 3; count of bases not matched to a gene: 6. Germline lookup yields CDR1 SQVTM and CDR2 ANQGSEA. This CDR3 region has 13 residues. In nucleotides, the CDR3 is TGCAGCGTGGCGGGGGGCCTCAAAGAGACCCAGTACTTC. Its protein is CSVAGGLKETQYF.

This clone was observed a few times. In DNA form, the CDR3 reads TGTGCCAGCAGGAAGACAGGGAGCACAGATACGCAGTATTTT. Residues: CASRKTGSTDTQYF. This chain joins TRBV7-2 and TRBJ2-3, with 7 bases fitting TRBD1. J lost 0 bases, V lost 6 bases, and 3 bases had no gene match. CDR3 length: 14 residues. The germline CDR1 and CDR2 sequences are SGHTA and FQGNSA.

This clone appeared a few times. This rearrangement joins TRBV29-1 to TRBJ2-6; 9 positions agree with TRBD1. Germline lookup yields CDR1 SQVTM and CDR2 ANQGSEA. Trimming took 4 bases from V and 0 from J; bases not matched to a gene: 4. The CDR3 is 16 amino acids. The CDR3 DNA follows: TGCAGCGTTGGTCAGACAGGGGGCTCTGGGGCCAACGTCCTGACTTTC. It specifies CSVGQTGGSGANVLTF.

V gene TRBV29-1 combines with J gene TRBJ1-4; 7 nucleotides match TRBD1. CDR1 and CDR2 from the germline V gene are SQVTM and ANQGSEA. There are 13 residues in the CDR3. The V segment lost 6 bases and the J segment 8 bases; nucleotides outside the gene matches: 9. CDR3 in DNA: TGCAGCGTACATACAGGGGAGGACGAAAAACTGTTTTTT. It specifies CSVHTGEDEKLFF. Looking up the rest from reference TRBV29-1 and TRBJ1-4 gives the full variable domain: SAVISQKPSRDICQRGTSLTIQCQVDSQVTMMFWYRQQPGQSLTLIATANQGSEATYESGFVIDKFPISRPNLTFSTLTVSNMSPEDSSIYLCSVHTGEDEKLFFGSGTQLSVL.

The J gene is TRBJ2-2, the V gene TRBV30, with D unclear. Germline assignment: CDR1 GTSNPN and CDR2 SVGIG (reference sequence). This CDR3 is built from 13 residues. V lost 0 bases and J lost 0, with 2 bases in between. The CDR3 reads CAWSVANTGELFF. The CDR3 coding sequence is TGTGCCTGGAGTGTCGCGAACACCGGGGAGCTGTTTTTT.